This T cell receptor beta chain was profiled in a study of cytomegalovirus exposure and HLA in healthy donors. This CDR3 comprises 15 residues. Germline lookup yields CDR1 MNHEY and CDR2 SVGAGI. The V segment lost 2 bases and the J segment 4 bases; nucleotides outside the gene matches: 5. Sequenced by immunoSEQ multiplex PCR; TCRdb stores in-frame clones only, minus some. In the table there are tens of thousands of clones, 95% to 97% of which are singletons. The rearrangement uses TRBV6-5 and TRBJ2-5; TRBD2 aligns across 9 bases. The clonotype originates from a man aged 30 to 39 in good health and CMV-seropositive. Sequenced sample: PBMCs. Here the CDR3 reads CASSYPNSGRETQYF. The CDR3 DNA follows: TGTGCCAGCAGTTACCCAAATAGCGGGAGAGAGACCCAGTACTTC.